This T cell receptor (beta chain) derives from a study of response to subunit inactivated influenza vaccine. CDR1 is MNHEY, CDR2 SVGEGT, per germline. This CDR3 is built from 14 residues. The V and J ends lost 4 bases and 6 bases respectively, with 12 bases between them. This clonotype was observed many times. TCRdb itself ran the RT-PCR reads through MiXCR, one entry per CDR3 protein. The sample includes approximately 700,000 distinct CDR3 sequences, approximately 15% seen only once; the top ten take around 7.3%. The sequenced sample was PBMCs from blood, obtained less than 15 days before vaccination. The TCR comes from a man aged 45-60 years who received an inactivated influenza vaccine. The chain uses TRBV6-2 or TRBV6-3 and TRBJ2-2, with D perhaps matching TRBD1 or TRBD2 (5 bases each). Here the CDR3 DNA reads TGTGCCAGCAGTTTCCTAAGAGGGGCCGGGGAGCTGTTTTTT. Translating gives CASSFLRGAGELFF.